Below, 28 T cell receptor beta chains from the same sample are listed, as sequenced in a study of response to subunit inactivated influenza vaccine. TCRdb reprocessed the RT-PCR reads via MiXCR and lists one record per CDR3 protein. The data contain 450,000 to 600,000 distinct CDR3 sequences, roughly 7.6% of them singletons. Sample: PBMCs from blood, taken around 25 months after vaccination. The source of these receptors is a man in his fifties or sixties who received an inactivated influenza vaccine.

This clonotype was counted many times. The chain links TRBV5-1 to TRBJ2-2, with 9 bases fitting TRBD1. The CDR3 spans 14 residues. Trimming at V came to 4 bases and at J to 4 bases, leaving 2 bases not matched to a gene. The germline gives CDR1 SGHRS, CDR2 YFSETQ. This chain's CDR3 is CASSGTGSTGELFF. For the CDR3, the DNA is TGCGCCAGCAGCGGGACAGGGAGCACCGGGGAGCTGTTTTTT. Drawing the rest from reference TRBV5-1 and TRBJ2-2, the complete variable domain is KAGVTQTPRYLIKTRGQQVTLSCSPISGHRSVSWYQQTPGQGLQFLFEYFSETQRNKGNFPGRFSGRQFSNSRSEMNVSTLELGDSALYLCASSGTGSTGELFFGEGSRLTVL.

This chain links TRBV11-2 with TRBJ2-1; D is perhaps TRBD1 (7 bases). This CDR3 region has 17 residues. Germline-derived CDR1 and CDR2 are SGHAT and FQNNGV. Trimming took 2 bases from V and 3 from J, leaving 17 bases between them. The CDR3 protein is CASSLSRGMGGYNEQFF. CDR3 sequence (DNA): TGTGCCAGCAGCTTATCCAGGGGGATGGGGGGCTACAATGAGCAGTTCTTC.

This clonotype turned up a few times. V gene TRBV20-1 combines with J gene TRBJ2-4; tentatively, D is TRBD1 (5 bases). Germline values: CDR1 DFQATT, CDR2 SNEGSKA (reference sequence). Trimming pared 5 bases from V and 0 bases from J, leaving 14 bases between. The CDR3 contains 15 residues. This CDR3 reads CSAGDSSLAKNIQYF. CDR3 nucleotides: TGCAGTGCTGGCGACAGCTCACTAGCCAAAAACATTCAGTACTTC.

This clonotype was recorded many times. The V and J genes are TRBV9 and TRBJ1-1; D might be TRBD1 (5 bases). The CDR3 extends over 14 amino acids. The V end lost 0 bases, the J end lost 0 bases, and 6 bases lay between the germline ends. Germline assignment: CDR1 SGDLS and CDR2 YYNGEE. The CDR3 bases are TGTGCCAGCAGCGTAGGACAGATGAACACTGAAGCTTTCTTT. It encodes CASSVGQMNTEAFF.

This clonotype showed up just a few times. The chain joins TRBV6-1 to TRBJ2-1; 7 nucleotides align to TRBD2. J was trimmed by 5 bases and V by 7 bases; bases with no gene match: 11. CDR3 length: 15 amino acids. CDR1 is MNHNS and CDR2 is SASEGT in the germline V gene. The CDR3 DNA follows: TGTGCCAGCAACCTTTACCGGACTAGTAACAATGAGCAGTTCTTC. Its protein is CASNLYRTSNNEQFF.

In its sample, this clonotype was seen many times. The chain recombines TRBV5-1 with TRBJ2-3, with unresolved D. V was shortened by 1 base and J by 2 bases, with 14 bases between the two germline ends. In germline, CDR1 is SGHRS, CDR2 YFSETQ. The CDR3 is made up of 16 amino acids. CDR3 bases: TGCGCCAGCAGCTTGTATCCGGGTTACAACACAGATACGCAGTATTTT. The encoded protein is CASSLYPGYNTDTQYF.

The gene calls are TRBV4-2 and TRBJ1-2; D is unresolved. V was clipped by 4 bases and J by 4 bases, with 19 bases between them. CDR1 is LGHNA, CDR2 YNFKEQ, per germline. The CDR3 length is 16 residues. CDR3: CASSRQRPSSSYGYTF. CDR3 nucleotide sequence: TGTGCCAGCAGCCGCCAGAGGCCCTCCTCTAGCTATGGCTACACCTTC.

The chain joins TRBV10-2 to TRBJ2-1; 14 positions agree with TRBD2. CDR3 size: 15 residues. V shed 7 bases and J 9 bases; nucleotides not matched to a gene: 8. Per germline, CDR1 WSHSY and CDR2 SAAADI. The CDR3 spells CASTLTSGGASEQFF. CDR3 bases: TGCGCCAGCACCTTGACTAGCGGGGGGGCCAGTGAGCAGTTCTTC.

The chain has TRBV7-9 and TRBJ1-2; TRBD1 aligns across 7 bases. The junction had 5 bases not matched to a gene; V was cut back by 0 bases and J by 4 bases. Germline V CDR1 and CDR2: SEHNR, FQNEAQ (reference sequence). This CDR3 has 15 amino acids. CDR3 protein: CASSLADTGAYGYTF. CDR3 nucleotide sequence: TGTGCCAGCAGCTTAGCGGACACAGGGGCCTATGGCTACACCTTC. The whole variable domain, filled in from reference TRBV7-9 and TRBJ1-2, reads DTGVSQNPRHKITKRGQNVTFRCDPISEHNRLYWYRQTLGQGPEFLTYFQNEAQLEKSRLLSDRFSAERPKGSFSTLEIQRTEQGDSAMYLCASSLADTGAYGYTFGSGTRLTVV.

This chain uses TRBV12-3 or TRBV12-4 with TRBJ1-1, with D unclear. The CDR3 runs 13 residues. V lost 7 bases, J lost 1 base, and 10 bases lay in between. The CDR3 region has the DNA TGTGCCAGCATTCTGACGGGGAACACTGAAGCTTTCTTT. It is translated as CASILTGNTEAFF.

The chain recombines TRBV20-1 with TRBJ2-5; D call uncertain. The CDR3 has 13 amino acids. Trimming stripped 6 bases from V and 3 bases from J, with 14 bases between. The germline V gene encodes CDR1 DFQATT and CDR2 SNEGSKA (reference sequence). CDR3 sequence: CSATVWVEETQYF. The CDR3 region has the DNA TGCAGTGCCACCGTTTGGGTAGAAGAGACCCAGTACTTC.

This clonotype was seen repeatedly, ten times or more. The chain links TRBV5-1 to TRBJ2-1, with 7 positions matching TRBD1. V lost 4 bases to trimming and J lost 8 bases; unmatched junction nucleotides: 12. Germline V gives CDR1 SGHRS, CDR2 YFSETQ. The CDR3 runs 15 residues. The CDR3 region is CASSMGQLHIDEQFF. The CDR3 region has the DNA TGCGCCAGCAGCATGGGACAGTTACATATCGATGAGCAGTTCTTC.

This clonotype has only a few counts. The rearrangement uses TRBV4-1 and TRBJ1-5; maybe TRBD1 (6 bases). CDR3 length: 16 amino acids. Looked up from germline, CDR1 is MGHRA and CDR2 is YSYEKL. V was cut by 4 bases and J by 0 bases, with 13 bases left in between. The CDR3 DNA is TGCGCCAGCAGCCGGAAACAGGGTGATAGCAATCAGCCCCAGCATTTT. Amino acid sequence: CASSRKQGDSNQPQHF.

There are many counts of this clonotype. The gene calls are TRBV14 and TRBJ2-7, with D hard to call. CDR1 is SGHDN and CDR2 is FVKESK in the germline V gene. This CDR3 is 13 amino acids long. V dropped 2 bases and J dropped 7 bases, with 12 bases sitting between them. The CDR3 DNA follows: TGTGCCAGCAGCCAATATCAGGATGGGGAGCAGTACTTC. The encoded protein is CASSQYQDGEQYF.

V is TRBV4-1 and J is TRBJ2-7; D could derive from TRBD1 or TRBD2 (6 bases each). The length of the CDR3 is 16 residues. V lost 5 bases and J lost 1, with 18 bases in between. CDR1 is MGHRA, CDR2 YSYEKL, per germline. The CDR3 DNA follows: TGCGCCAGCAGCGTATACCCGGGGGCAGGTTCCTACGAGCAGTACTTC. This codes for CASSVYPGAGSYEQYF.

The rearrangement links TRBV2 to TRBJ2-7; 8 nucleotides align to TRBD2. V shed 7 bases and J 0 bases; nucleotides not matched to a gene: 2. In germline, CDR1 is SNHLY, CDR2 FYNNEI. The CDR3 extends over 13 amino acids. The chain's CDR3 is CASTGGGSYEQYF. The CDR3 DNA is TGTGCCAGCACGGGGGGGGGCTCCTACGAGCAGTACTTC.

The chain combines TRBV5-5 with TRBJ1-2, with 7 bases fitting TRBD1. The CDR3 totals 14 residues. Per the germline V gene, CDR1 is SGHKS and CDR2 is YYEKEE (reference sequence). The junction had 7 bases not matched to a gene; V was cut back by 4 bases and J by 4 bases. In DNA, the CDR3 is TGTGCCAGCAGCCCGGGACAGCGCCTCTATGGCTACACCTTC. Its translation is CASSPGQRLYGYTF.

This clonotype was recorded at least ten times. V usage is TRBV15 and J usage is TRBJ2-7; the match to TRBD2 covers 7 bases. Germline V lookup: CDR1 LNHNV, CDR2 YYDKDF (reference sequence). Trimming at V came to 1 base and at J to 7 bases, leaving 1 base not matched to a gene. CDR3 length: 12 residues. CDR3 coding DNA: TGTGCCACCAGCAGAGGGGGGGGAGAGCAGTACTTC. Its protein product is CATSRGGGEQYF.

This clonotype was seen at least ten times. V and J are TRBV4-3 and TRBJ1-4, with 10 nucleotides matching TRBD1. This CDR3 comprises 18 residues. Germline CDR1 and CDR2: LGHNA and YSLEER. The V and J ends lost 2 bases and 5 bases, in that order; junction bases with no gene match: 11. The CDR3 nucleotides read TGCGCCAGCAGCCAAACGCCTGGGTGGACAGGGGGAAATGAAAAACTGTTTTTT. Its translation: CASSQTPGWTGGNEKLFF.

This clonotype was detected ten times or more. The rearrangement uses TRBV29-1 and TRBJ1-2, with D perhaps matching TRBD1 (5 bases). The CDR3 extends over 13 amino acids. The V end lost 3 bases, the J end lost 8 bases, and 16 bases lay between the germline ends. Germline CDR1 SQVTM, CDR2 ANQGSEA. The CDR3 protein is CSVEWIRGEGYTF. As DNA, the CDR3 is TGCAGCGTTGAGTGGATCCGAGGGGAAGGCTACACCTTC.

A few counts support this clonotype. DNA of the CDR3: TGCGCCAGCAGCCAAGAGTACCTAGCCCCTAGTCAGCCCCAGCATTTT. It is translated as CASSQEYLAPSQPQHF. The rearrangement links TRBV4-1 to TRBJ1-5; D is unresolved. The length of the CDR3 is 16 residues. Per the germline V gene, CDR1 is MGHRA and CDR2 is YSYEKL. V was trimmed by 0 bases and J by 6 bases, leaving 15 bases between them.

This clonotype was seen a few times. The chain uses TRBV28 and TRBJ1-1; a possible D gene is TRBD1 (6 bases). This CDR3 is 18 amino acids long. V shed 4 bases and J shed 4 bases, with 25 bases lying between them. Per germline, CDR1 MDHEN and CDR2 SYDVKM. DNA for the CDR3: TGTGCCAGCAGTTCCCCTTTGGGGGGCACCGAACGAGGCACTGAAGCTTTCTTT. This codes for CASSSPLGGTERGTEAFF.

V gene TRBV11-2 combines with J gene TRBJ2-1; 8 bases map to TRBD2. The CDR3 is 20 residues long. The ends lost 2 bases at V and 7 bases at J; junction bases unmatched: 22. The germline CDR1 and CDR2 sequences are SGHAT and FQNNGV. The CDR3, as DNA: TGTGCCAGCAGCTTATGGGCGACGGGGGGGCAATGTGGGGTACGTAATGAGCAGTTCTTC. It specifies CASSLWATGGQCGVRNEQFF.

This clonotype has a count of ten or more. This chain links TRBV12-3 or TRBV12-4 with TRBJ2-5; D tentatively fits TRBD1 or TRBD2 (5 bases each). The CDR3 covers 15 residues. V lost 6 bases, J lost 4 bases, and 18 bases lay in between. The CDR3 reads CASSPGAGLLETQYF. The CDR3 DNA reads as TGTGCCAGCAGCCCCGGGGCAGGTTTGTTAGAGACCCAGTACTTC.

The genes are TRBV9 and TRBJ2-1; tentatively, D is TRBD1 (5 bases). The germline V gene has CDR1 SGDLS and CDR2 YYNGEE. The CDR3 length is 15 residues. Trimming left V 3 bases short and J 4 bases short, with 14 bases between. DNA for the CDR3: TGTGCCAGCAGCGCTAGGGGCTACCGATACAATGAGCAGTTCTTC. Translation: CASSARGYRYNEQFF.

The table lists this clonotype with a few counts. The chain couples TRBV20-1 to TRBJ2-1; D possibly matches TRBD1 or TRBD2 (6 bases each). Germline V gene data show CDR1 as DFQATT and CDR2 as SNEGSKA (reference sequence). Trimming removed 6 bases from V and 8 bases from J, with 11 bases in between. The CDR3 contains 11 residues. CDR3 in DNA: TGCAGTGCAGGGGGGCCCGATGAGCAGTTCTTC. Its protein is CSAGGPDEQFF.

This clonotype was counted at least ten times. The chain links TRBV4-3 to TRBJ1-3; D is uncertain. CDR1 is LGHNA and CDR2 is YSLEER in the germline V gene. V gave up 0 bases and J gave up 1 base, with 10 bases separating them. The CDR3 length is 16 residues. CDR3 bases: TGCGCCAGCAGCCAAGATAGTCCGGGGTCTGGAAACACCATATATTTT. Translating it yields CASSQDSPGSGNTIYF.

This clonotype has ten or more counts. The chain combines TRBV9 with TRBJ2-3, with 9 bases fitting TRBD2. J was trimmed by 1 base and V by 0 bases; bases with no gene match: 0. The CDR3 covers 15 residues. CDR1 and CDR2 from the germline V gene are SGDLS and YYNGEE. The CDR3 sequence: CASSVGGRGTDTQYF. The CDR3 DNA is TGTGCCAGCAGCGTAGGCGGGAGGGGCACAGATACGCAGTATTTT.